The 10 T cell receptor beta chains below were found in one sample sequenced in a study of cytomegalovirus exposure and HLA in healthy donors. Libraries were prepared by immunoSEQ multiplex PCR; TCRdb keeps only in-frame clonotypes and omits some of them. Among about 160,000 clones, 86% were seen once, and the ten largest hold around 2%. The sequenced material came from PBMCs. These receptors were obtained from a woman aged 18-30 years in good health and CMV-seronegative.

This chain links TRBV11-2 with TRBJ1-2, with D possibly being TRBD1 (5 bases). Germline CDR1 reads SGHAT; CDR2 reads FQNNGV. The CDR3 contains 14 residues. Trimming shortened V by 2 bases and J by 2 bases, and 9 bases separated the two germline ends. The CDR3 here is CASSLREGNYGYTF. DNA for the CDR3: TGTGCCAGCAGCTTAAGGGAGGGGAACTATGGCTACACCTTC.

This chain links TRBV5-1 with TRBJ1-3; a possible D gene is TRBD1 (5 bases). Germline values: CDR1 SGHRS, CDR2 YFSETQ. Trimming removed 0 bases from V and 6 bases from J, with 7 bases in between. The CDR3 has 13 residues. CDR3 sequence: CASSLARENTIYF. Here the CDR3 DNA reads TGCGCCAGCAGCTTGGCCAGGGAAAACACCATATATTTT.

This clone was picked up one time. The CDR3 DNA is TGCGCCAGCAGCCAGTTGAGGGTGGGTACGCAGTATTTT. It specifies CASSQLRVGTQYF. The rearrangement joins TRBV4-3 to TRBJ2-3; tentative D call: TRBD2 (5 bases). Trimming pared 3 bases from V and 8 bases from J, leaving 12 bases between. From germline, CDR1 is LGHNA and CDR2 YSLEER. The CDR3 has 13 residues.

The chain couples TRBV25-1 to TRBJ1-2; no firm D call. The germline V and J ends were trimmed by 0 bases and 6 bases, with 14 bases remaining between them. CDR1 and CDR2 from the germline V gene are MGHDK and SYGVNS. This CDR3 region has 15 residues. This CDR3 is CASSEYSGRINGYTF. CDR3 in DNA: TGTGCCAGCAGTGAATATAGTGGCAGGATCAATGGCTACACCTTC.

V and J are TRBV7-2 and TRBJ1-4, with D hard to call. The CDR3 is made up of 13 amino acids. CDR1 and CDR2 from the germline V gene are SGHTA and FQGNSA. V was trimmed by 5 bases and J by 6 bases, leaving 10 bases between them. The CDR3 DNA reads TGTGCCAGCAGCCCCCCTCCTTATGAAAAACTGTTTTTT. Protein product: CASSPPPYEKLFF.

The V call is TRBV7-9, the J call TRBJ2-2; D ambiguous. The V gene lost 9 bases and the J gene lost 1 base, with 18 bases spanning the gap. CDR3 length: 16 amino acids. From germline, CDR1 is SEHNR and CDR2 FQNEAQ (reference sequence). CDR3 residues: CASVNRRQVNTGELFF. The CDR3, as DNA: TGTGCCAGTGTTAATCGTCGGCAGGTGAACACCGGGGAGCTGTTTTTT.

The chain employs TRBV4-1 and TRBJ2-1; 8 bases line up with TRBD1. V was clipped by 4 bases and J by 7 bases; unmatched bases: 3. CDR1 and CDR2 (germline): MGHRA, YSYEKL. The CDR3 consists of 13 residues. The CDR3 coding sequence is TGCGCCAGCAGCCGTACAGGGGGGAATGAGCAGTTCTTC. It translates to CASSRTGGNEQFF.

The chain joins TRBV25-1 to TRBJ2-3; tentatively, D is TRBD2 (6 bases). The germline CDR1 and CDR2 sequences are MGHDK and SYGVNS. V lost 1 base and J 5 bases, leaving 22 bases between the germline ends. The CDR3 is made up of 18 amino acids. CDR3 region: CASSELMGDGGVGDTQYF. The DNA for the CDR3 is TGTGCCAGCAGTGAATTGATGGGTGACGGCGGGGTGGGAGATACGCAGTATTTT.

The chain links TRBV10-3 to TRBJ2-5; TRBD2 matches at 9 bases. Germline V gives CDR1 ENHRY, CDR2 SYGVKD. This CDR3 comprises 19 residues. V was pared by 2 bases and J by 6 bases, with 19 bases of the junction left unmatched. The CDR3 reads CAISEHKPRGGASRKTQYF. The CDR3 coding sequence is TGTGCCATCAGTGAGCACAAGCCGCGCGGGGGGGCCTCTCGCAAGACCCAGTACTTC.

In this sample, this clone turned up a few times. The V call is TRBV7-3, the J call TRBJ2-2; perhaps TRBD2 as D (6 bases). Trimming cost V 8 bases and J 2 bases, with 9 bases left between them. This CDR3 region has 13 residues. Per the germline V gene, CDR1 is SGHTA and CDR2 is FQGTGA. The CDR3, as DNA: TGTGCCAGCCGGAGGGGAAACACCGGGGAGCTGTTTTTT. This encodes CASRRGNTGELFF.